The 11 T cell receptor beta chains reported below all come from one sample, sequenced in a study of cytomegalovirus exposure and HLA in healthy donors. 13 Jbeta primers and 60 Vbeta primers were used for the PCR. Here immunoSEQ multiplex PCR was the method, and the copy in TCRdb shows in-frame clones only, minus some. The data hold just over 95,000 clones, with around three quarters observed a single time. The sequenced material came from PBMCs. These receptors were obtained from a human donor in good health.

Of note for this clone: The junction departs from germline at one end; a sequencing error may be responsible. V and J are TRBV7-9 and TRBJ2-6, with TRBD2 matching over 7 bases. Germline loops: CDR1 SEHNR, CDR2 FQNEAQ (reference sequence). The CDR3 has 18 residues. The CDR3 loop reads CSSSLVSSGYSGANVLTF. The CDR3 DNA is TGTTCCAGCAGCTTAGTGTCTAGCGGATACTCTGGGGCCAACGTCCTGACTTTC.

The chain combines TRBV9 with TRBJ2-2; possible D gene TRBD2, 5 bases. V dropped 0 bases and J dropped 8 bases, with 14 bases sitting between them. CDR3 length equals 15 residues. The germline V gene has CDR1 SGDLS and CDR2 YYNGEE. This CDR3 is CASSVGGANTGELFF. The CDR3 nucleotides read TGTGCCAGCAGCGTAGGGGGAGCGAATACGGGGGAGCTGTTTTTT.

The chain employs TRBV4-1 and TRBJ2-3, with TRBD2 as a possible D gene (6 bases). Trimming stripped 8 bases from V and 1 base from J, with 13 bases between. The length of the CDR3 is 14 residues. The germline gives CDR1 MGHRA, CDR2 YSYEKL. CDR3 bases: TGCGCCAGCGGACTGGCTAGCGGCACAGATACGCAGTATTTT. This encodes CASGLASGTDTQYF.

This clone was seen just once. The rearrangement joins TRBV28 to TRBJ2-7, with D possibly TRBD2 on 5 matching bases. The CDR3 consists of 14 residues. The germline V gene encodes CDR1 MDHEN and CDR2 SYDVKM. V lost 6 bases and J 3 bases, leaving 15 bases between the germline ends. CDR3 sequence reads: CASSPDQEVYEQYF. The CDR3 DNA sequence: TGTGCCAGCAGCCCGGACCAGGAGGTCTACGAGCAGTACTTC.

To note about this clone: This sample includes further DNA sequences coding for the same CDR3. CDR3 sequence: CASSPEGNYEQYF. The DNA for the CDR3 is TGCGCCAGCAGCCCGGAGGGAAACTACGAGCAGTACTTC. The chain has TRBV5-1 and TRBJ2-7; D may be TRBD2 (6 bases). This CDR3 comprises 13 residues. Germline assignment: CDR1 SGHRS and CDR2 YFSETQ. Trimming cost V 4 bases and J 3 bases, with 11 bases left between them.

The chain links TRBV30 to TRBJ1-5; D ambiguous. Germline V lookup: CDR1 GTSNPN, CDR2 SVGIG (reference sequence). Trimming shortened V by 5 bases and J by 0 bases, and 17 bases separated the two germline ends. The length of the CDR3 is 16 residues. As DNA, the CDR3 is TGTGCCTGGGCCCATCGGAGGTGGCCTAGCAATCAGCCCCAGCATTTT. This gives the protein CAWAHRRWPSNQPQHF. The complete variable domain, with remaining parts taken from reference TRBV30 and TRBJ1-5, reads SQTIHQWPATLVQPVGSPLSLECTVEGTSNPNLYWYRQAAGRGLQLLFYSVGIGQISSEVPQNLSASRPQDRQFILSSKKLLLSDSGFYLCAWAHRRWPSNQPQHFGDGTRLSIL.

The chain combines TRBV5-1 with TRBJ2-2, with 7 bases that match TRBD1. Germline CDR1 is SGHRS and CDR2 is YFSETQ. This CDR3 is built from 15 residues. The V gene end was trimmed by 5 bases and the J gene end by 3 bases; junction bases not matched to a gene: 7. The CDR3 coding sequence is TGCGCCAGCAGACGACAGGGAGCGGACACCGGGGAGCTGTTTTTT. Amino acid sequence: CASRRQGADTGELFF.

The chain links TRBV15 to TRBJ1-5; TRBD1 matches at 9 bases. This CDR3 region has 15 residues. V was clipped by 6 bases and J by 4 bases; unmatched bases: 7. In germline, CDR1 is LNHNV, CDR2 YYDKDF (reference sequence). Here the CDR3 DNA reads TGTGCCACCAGATCGGGACAGGGCGGTAATCAGCCCCAGCATTTT. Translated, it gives CATRSGQGGNQPQHF.

The CDR3 region is CASSIDSGRAVDEQFF. In DNA, the CDR3 is TGTGCCAGTAGTATAGATTCCGGGAGGGCCGTAGATGAGCAGTTCTTC. The chain joins TRBV19 to TRBJ2-1; 8 bases agree with TRBD2. Germline V gives CDR1 LNHDA, CDR2 SQIVND (reference sequence). Trimming took 0 bases from V and 8 from J; bases not matched to a gene: 9. This CDR3 contains 16 residues.

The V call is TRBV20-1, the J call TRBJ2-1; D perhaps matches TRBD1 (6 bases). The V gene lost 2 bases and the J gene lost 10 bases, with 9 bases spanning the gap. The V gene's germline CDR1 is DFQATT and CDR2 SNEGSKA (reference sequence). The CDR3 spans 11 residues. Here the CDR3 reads CSARRQAEQFF. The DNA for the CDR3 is TGCAGTGCTAGAAGACAGGCGGAGCAGTTCTTC.

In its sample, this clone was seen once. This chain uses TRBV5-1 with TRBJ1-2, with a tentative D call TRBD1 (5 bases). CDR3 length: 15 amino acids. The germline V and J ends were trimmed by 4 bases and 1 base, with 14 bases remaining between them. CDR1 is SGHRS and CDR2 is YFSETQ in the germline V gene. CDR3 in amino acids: CASSPRGGINYGYTF. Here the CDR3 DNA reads TGCGCCAGCAGCCCCCGGGGGGGAATTAACTATGGCTACACCTTC.